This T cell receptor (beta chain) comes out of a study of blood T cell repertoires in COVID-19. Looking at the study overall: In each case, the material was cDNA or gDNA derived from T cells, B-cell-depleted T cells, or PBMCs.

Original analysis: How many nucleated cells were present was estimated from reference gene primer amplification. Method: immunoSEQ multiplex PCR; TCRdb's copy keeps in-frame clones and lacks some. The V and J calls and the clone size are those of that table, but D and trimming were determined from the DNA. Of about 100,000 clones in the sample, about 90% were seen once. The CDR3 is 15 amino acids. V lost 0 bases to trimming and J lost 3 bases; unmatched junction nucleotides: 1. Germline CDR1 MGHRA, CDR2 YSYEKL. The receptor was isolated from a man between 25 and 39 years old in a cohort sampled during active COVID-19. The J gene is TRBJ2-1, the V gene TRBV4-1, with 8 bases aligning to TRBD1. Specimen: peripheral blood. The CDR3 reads CASSQEGQGYNEQFF. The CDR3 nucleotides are TGCGCCAGCAGCCAAGAAGGACAGGGCTACAATGAGCAGTTCTTC.